The 14 T cell receptor beta chains below come from one sample, sequenced in a study of early T cells in non-severe SARS-CoV-2 infection. TCRdb reanalysed the 5' RACE reads using MiXCR and keeps one entry per CDR3 protein. The sample lists 100,000 to 120,000 distinct CDR3 sequences, around 10% seen once, with 2.5% to 4% in the top ten. The sample consisted of whole blood. The origin of the receptors is an adult who was a healthcare worker with PCR-confirmed SARS-CoV-2 infection or an uninfected control (not recorded which).

There are many counts of this clonotype. CDR3 DNA sequence: TGTGCCAGCAGCCGGACTAGCGGGACCCCGGGGGGGCAGTTCTTC. Translated: CASSRTSGTPGGQFF. This sequence joins TRBV7-3 and TRBJ2-1; 12 bases line up with TRBD2. Germline V gene lookup returns CDR1 SGHTA and CDR2 FQGTGA. The ends lost 5 bases at V and 12 bases at J; junction bases unmatched: 11. The CDR3 length is 15 residues. Using reference TRBV7-3 and TRBJ2-1 for the parts outside the CDR3, the full variable domain is GAGVSQTPSNKVTEKGKYVELRCDPISGHTALYWYRQSLGQGPEFLIYFQGTGAADDSGLPNDRFFAVRPEGSVSTLKIQRTERGDSAVYLCASSRTSGTPGGQFFGPGTRLTVL.

V and J are TRBV20-1 and TRBJ1-1; D is unresolved. The CDR3 spans 12 residues. V lost 3 bases and J lost 6, with 11 bases in between. Germline-derived CDR1 and CDR2 are DFQATT and SNEGSKA (reference sequence). CDR3 nucleotide sequence: TGCAGTGCTAGGTCTCCGGGCCCTGAAGCTTTCTTT. It codes for CSARSPGPEAFF.

This chain joins TRBV29-1 and TRBJ2-5, with 9 bases aligning to TRBD1. The CDR3 is made up of 13 amino acids. The germline gives CDR1 SQVTM, CDR2 ANQGSEA. The J segment lost 1 base and the V segment lost 7 bases, leaving 4 bases of the junction unmatched. In nucleotides, the CDR3 is TGCAGCGCCATGACAGGGGGCCAAGAGACCCAGTACTTC. It encodes CSAMTGGQETQYF.

This clonotype has a count of ten or more. The V call is TRBV7-3, the J call TRBJ2-6, with 7 positions matching TRBD1. The CDR3 is 17 amino acids. V lost 5 bases to trimming and J lost 3 bases; unmatched junction nucleotides: 10. Germline V gene sequence: CDR1 SGHTA, CDR2 FQGTGA. CDR3 sequence reads: CASSLRPTGFGANVLTF. The CDR3 region has the DNA TGTGCCAGCAGCCTAAGGCCGACAGGGTTTGGGGCCAACGTCCTGACTTTC.

In this sample, this clonotype turned up many times. V usage is TRBV7-2 and J usage is TRBJ2-3; 13 positions agree with TRBD2. V dropped 5 bases and J dropped 4; count of bases not matched to a gene: 18. This CDR3 region has 20 residues. CDR1 is SGHTA, CDR2 FQGNSA, per germline. CDR3 sequence: CASSHQRATSGRAVADTQYF. The CDR3 nucleotides are TGTGCCAGCAGCCATCAAAGGGCTACTAGCGGGAGGGCCGTAGCAGATACGCAGTATTTT.

This clonotype appeared many times. This sequence joins TRBV29-1 and TRBJ2-7, with D perhaps being TRBD1 or TRBD2 (6 bases each). Germline V gene sequence: CDR1 SQVTM, CDR2 ANQGSEA. The CDR3 is 14 amino acids. Trimming took off 6 bases at V and 2 bases at J, with 17 bases between the two ends. The CDR3: CSVTGGDQAYEQYF. In DNA form, the CDR3 reads TGCAGCGTGACCGGGGGCGATCAGGCCTACGAGCAGTACTTC.

Of note for this clonotype: A read error is possible here, since a much larger clone lies one base away. This rearrangement joins TRBV6-5 to TRBJ2-3, with D hard to call. CDR1 and CDR2 (germline): MNHEY, SVGAGI. This CDR3 comprises 11 residues. CDR3 DNA: TGTACCAGCAGTTACACAGATACGCAGTATTTT. Translated: CTSSYTDTQYF.

CDR3 region: CASSRSVGRANYGYTF. DNA of the CDR3: TGTGCCAGCAGTCGCTCCGTGGGACGAGCTAACTATGGCTACACCTTC. The J gene is TRBJ1-2, the V gene TRBV6-2 or TRBV6-3; tentative D call: TRBD1 (5 bases). The V gene lost 5 bases and the J gene lost 0 bases, with 16 bases spanning the gap. CDR1 and CDR2 (germline): MNHEY, SVGEGT. The length of the CDR3 is 16 residues.

There are many counts of this clonotype. The chain links TRBV27 to TRBJ1-5, with TRBD1 matching 7 bases. The junction had 8 bases not matched to a gene; V was cut back by 5 bases and J by 7 bases. This CDR3 contains 14 residues. Germline lookup yields CDR1 MNHEY and CDR2 SMNVEV (reference sequence). CDR3 protein: CASSPGTARQPQHF. CDR3 sequence (DNA): TGTGCCAGCAGTCCAGGGACAGCTAGACAGCCCCAGCATTTT.

This clonotype was recorded a few times. This chain uses TRBV12-3 or TRBV12-4 with TRBJ2-3, with a weak D call TRBD2 (5 bases). The CDR3 totals 14 residues. The V gene lost 1 base and the J gene lost 5 bases, with 10 bases spanning the gap. In DNA form, the CDR3 reads TGTGCCAGCAGTTTAGGATCGGGAATAGATACGCAGTATTTT. Its protein product is CASSLGSGIDTQYF.

This clonotype occurred many times. The chain joins TRBV7-2 to TRBJ2-7; D remains ambiguous. The CDR3 extends over 14 amino acids. With 0 bases removed from V and 2 bases from J, the gap between germline ends came to 8 bases. Germline CDR1 is SGHTA and CDR2 is FQGNSA. The CDR3 DNA reads as TGTGCCAGCAGCTTAGCGCGACCTGCCTACGAGCAGTACTTC. Translation gives CASSLARPAYEQYF.

This clonotype was detected ten times or more. The junction departs from germline at one end; a sequencing error may be responsible. The chain carries TRBV7-7 and TRBJ2-1; 9 bases map to TRBD2. Germline V gene sequence: CDR1 SSHAT, CDR2 FNYEAQ (reference sequence). CDR3 length: 15 residues. The CDR3 protein is CASSPGTSSGDEQFF. CDR3 DNA: TGTGCTAGCAGCCCTGGGACTAGCTCGGGGGATGAGCAGTTCTTC.

Only a few counts were recorded for this clonotype. This chain uses TRBV7-3 with TRBJ1-2, with TRBD1 as a possible D gene (5 bases). The CDR3 spans 16 residues. V dropped 1 base and J dropped 5 bases, with 17 bases sitting between them. Germline V gene sequence: CDR1 SGHTA, CDR2 FQGTGA. The CDR3 nucleotides are TGTGCCAGCAGCTTAAAACTCCCAGACAGTCTATATGGCTACACCTTC. It yields the protein CASSLKLPDSLYGYTF.

This clonotype was seen more than once but under ten times. V usage is TRBV28 and J usage is TRBJ1-4, with 9 bases identical to TRBD1. J lost 10 bases, V lost 8 bases, and 2 bases had no gene match. Germline V gives CDR1 MDHEN, CDR2 SYDVKM. The CDR3 is 11 amino acids. CDR3: CASGTGRKLFF. CDR3 DNA sequence: TGTGCCAGCGGGACAGGGCGAAAACTGTTTTTT.